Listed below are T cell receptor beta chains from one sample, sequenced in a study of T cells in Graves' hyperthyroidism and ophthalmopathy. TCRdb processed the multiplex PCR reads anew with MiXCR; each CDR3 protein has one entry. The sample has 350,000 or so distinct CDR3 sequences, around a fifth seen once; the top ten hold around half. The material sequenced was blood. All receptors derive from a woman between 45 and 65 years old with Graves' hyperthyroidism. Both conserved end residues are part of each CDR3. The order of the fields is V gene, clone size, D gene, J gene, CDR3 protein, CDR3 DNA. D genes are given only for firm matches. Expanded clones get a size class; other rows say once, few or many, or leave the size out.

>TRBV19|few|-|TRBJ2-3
CASSTPKRDTQYF
TGTGCCAGTAGTACCCCGAAAAGAGATACGCAGTATTTT
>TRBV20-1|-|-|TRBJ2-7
CSARDLGGRGEQYF
TGCAGTGCTAGAGATCTTGGGGGGCGGGGTGAGCAGTACTTC
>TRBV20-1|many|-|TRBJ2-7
CSARDRGGLPGEQYF
TGCAGTGCTAGAGATCGGGGCGGCCTCCCGGGCGAGCAGTACTTC
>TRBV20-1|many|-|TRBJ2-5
CSARDRQGEGQETQYF
TGCAGTGCTAGAGATCGGCAGGGGGAGGGTCAAGAGACCCAGTACTTC
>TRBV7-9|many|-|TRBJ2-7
CASSDQGRNYEQYF
TGTGCCAGCAGCGATCAGGGGCGTAACTACGAGCAGTACTTC
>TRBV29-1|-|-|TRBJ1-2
CSVPDYGYTF
TGCAGCGTACCCGACTATGGCTACACCTTC
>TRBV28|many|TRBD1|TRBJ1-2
CASGTAAGTGVLFGYTF
TGTGCCAGCGGGACTGCGGCCGGGACAGGGGTTCTGTTCGGCTACACCTTC
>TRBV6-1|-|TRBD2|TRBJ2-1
CASSSLAGGNEQFF
TGTGCCAGCAGTTCCTTAGCGGGGGGCAATGAGCAGTTCTTC
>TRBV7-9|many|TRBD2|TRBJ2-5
CASSEGLPQETQYF
TGTGCCAGCAGCGAGGGACTACCACAAGAGACCCAGTACTTC
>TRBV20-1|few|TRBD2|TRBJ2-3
CSVRLAGLGTDTQYF
TGCAGTGTAAGGCTAGCGGGGTTGGGTACAGATACGCAGTATTTT
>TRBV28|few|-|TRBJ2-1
CASSSGRDYNEQFF
TGTGCCAGCAGTTCGGGACGGGACTACAATGAGCAGTTCTTC
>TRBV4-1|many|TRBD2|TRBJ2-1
CASSRGTSGIFYNEQFF
TGCGCCAGCAGCCGAGGGACTAGCGGGATTTTCTACAATGAGCAGTTCTTC
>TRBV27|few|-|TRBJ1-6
CASSALGSSYNSPLHF
TGTGCCAGCAGTGCCCTGGGGAGCTCCTATAATTCACCCCTCCACTTT
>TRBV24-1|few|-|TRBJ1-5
CATSDSRVSNQPQHF
TGTGCCACCAGTGATTCCAGGGTAAGCAATCAGCCCCAGCATTTT
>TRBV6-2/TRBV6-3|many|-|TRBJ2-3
CASGLFRVSADTQYF
TGTGCCAGCGGATTATTTCGGGTCAGCGCAGATACGCAGTATTTT
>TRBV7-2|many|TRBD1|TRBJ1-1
CASSSARGSTEAFF
TGTGCCAGCAGCTCCGCCAGGGGGAGCACTGAAGCTTTCTTT
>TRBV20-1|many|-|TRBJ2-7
CSARRGSYEQYF
TGCAGTGCTAGGAGGGGATCCTACGAGCAGTACTTC
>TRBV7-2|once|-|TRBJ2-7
CASSLKTGYYEQYF
TGTGCCAGCAGCTTAAAAACGGGGTACTACGAGCAGTACTTC
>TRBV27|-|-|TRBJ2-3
CASRSTITDTQYF
TGTGCCAGCAGATCTACGATCACAGATACGCAGTATTTT
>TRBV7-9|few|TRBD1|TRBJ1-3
CASSLRQGRDTIYF
TGTGCCAGCAGCTTACGACAGGGGAGGGACACCATATATTTT
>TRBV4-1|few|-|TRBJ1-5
CASSQVDTNNQPQHF
TGCGCCAGCAGCCAAGTGGACACCAACAATCAGCCCCAGCATTTT
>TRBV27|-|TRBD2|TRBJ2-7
CASSFGGGRTTLSAYEQYF
TGTGCCAGCAGTTTCGGGGGGGGGCGAACTACTTTATCGGCCTACGAGCAGTACTTC
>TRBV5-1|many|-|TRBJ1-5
CASSFDPGQDQPQHF
TGCGCCAGCAGCTTCGATCCGGGTCAAGATCAGCCCCAGCATTTT
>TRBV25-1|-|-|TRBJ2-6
CASSEWRSGANVLTF
TGTGCCAGCAGTGAATGGCGCTCTGGGGCCAACGTCCTGACTTTC
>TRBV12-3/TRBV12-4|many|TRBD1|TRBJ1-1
CASSPDRVWAEAFF
TGTGCCAGCAGCCCCGACAGGGTGTGGGCTGAAGCTTTCTTT
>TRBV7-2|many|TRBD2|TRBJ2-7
CASSPPFGGDHEQYF
TGTGCCAGCAGCCCCCCTTTTGGGGGGGACCACGAGCAGTACTTC
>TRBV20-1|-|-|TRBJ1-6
CSARPLSGGSPLHF
TGCAGTGCCAGACCCCTAAGTGGGGGTTCACCCCTCCACTTT
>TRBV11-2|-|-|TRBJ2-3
CASSPDGGRPDTQYF
TGTGCCAGCAGCCCAGATGGGGGGCGCCCAGATACGCAGTATTTT
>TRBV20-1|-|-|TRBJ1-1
CSARWYGNTEAFF
TGCAGTGCTAGATGGTACGGAAACACTGAAGCTTTCTTT
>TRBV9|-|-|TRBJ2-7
CASSVGALGTYEQYF
TGTGCCAGCAGCGTAGGGGCCCTCGGGACCTACGAGCAGTACTTC
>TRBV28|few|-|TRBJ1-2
CASRVFPAAGYDGYGYTF
TGTGCCAGCAGAGTTTTCCCTGCAGCGGGCTACGACGGCTATGGCTACACCTTC
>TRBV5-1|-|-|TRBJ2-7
CASAGPSYEQYF
TGCGCCAGCGCCGGGCCCTCCTACGAGCAGTACTTC
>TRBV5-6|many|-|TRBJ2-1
CASAGGTSYNEQFF
TGTGCCAGCGCCGGGGGAACCTCCTACAATGAGCAGTTCTTC
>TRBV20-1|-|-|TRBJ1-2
CSASGVPFANYGYTF
TGCAGTGCTAGTGGCGTCCCGTTTGCTAACTATGGCTACACCTTC
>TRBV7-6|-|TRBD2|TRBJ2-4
CASSPLRGGAIAKNIQYF
TGTGCCAGCAGCCCCCTACGGGGGGGGGCAATAGCCAAAAACATTCAGTACTTC
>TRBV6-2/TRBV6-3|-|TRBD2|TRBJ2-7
CASSLGLVGIYEQYF
TGTGCCAGCAGCCTCGGACTAGTGGGGATCTACGAGCAGTACTTC
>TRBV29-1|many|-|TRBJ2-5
CSVEFLKETQYF
TGCAGCGTTGAGTTCCTTAAAGAGACCCAGTACTTC
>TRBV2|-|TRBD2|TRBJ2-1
CAGSDFSGVYNEQFF
TGTGCCGGCAGTGATTTTAGCGGGGTGTACAATGAGCAGTTCTTC
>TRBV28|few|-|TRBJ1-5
CASSFTGSSQPQHF
TGTGCCAGCAGTTTCACAGGGAGTAGTCAGCCCCAGCATTTT
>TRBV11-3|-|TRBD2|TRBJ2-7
CASSEGRAPTYEQYF
TGTGCCAGCAGTGAAGGGAGGGCGCCTACCTACGAGCAGTACTTC
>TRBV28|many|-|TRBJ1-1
CASSSRQRGPEAFF
TGTGCCAGCAGCTCTCGACAGAGAGGCCCTGAAGCTTTCTTT
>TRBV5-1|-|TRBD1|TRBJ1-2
CASSFPGGAFYGYTF
TGCGCCAGCAGCTTCCCAGGGGGCGCTTTCTATGGCTACACCTTC
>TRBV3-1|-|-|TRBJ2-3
CASSQGRRVASDTQYF
TGTGCCAGCAGCCAAGGGCGGAGAGTCGCTTCAGATACGCAGTATTTT
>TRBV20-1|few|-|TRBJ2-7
CSAREGFTYEQYF
TGCAGTGCTAGAGAGGGCTTTACCTACGAGCAGTACTTC
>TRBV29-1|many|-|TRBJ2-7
CSAKDSLYEQYF
TGCAGCGCTAAGGACAGCCTCTACGAGCAGTACTTC
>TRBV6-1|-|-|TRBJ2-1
CASSSRLLGGEQFF
TGTGCCAGCAGTTCGAGGCTCCTAGGGGGTGAGCAGTTCTTC
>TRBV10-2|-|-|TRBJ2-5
CASSEGGGGTQYF
TGCGCCAGCAGTGAGGGAGGGGGCGGGACCCAGTACTTC
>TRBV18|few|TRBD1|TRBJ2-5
CASSAGQGFKTQYF
TGTGCCAGCTCAGCCGGACAGGGGTTTAAGACCCAGTACTTC
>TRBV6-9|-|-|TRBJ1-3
CASSYRSGSGNTIYF
TGTGCCAGCAGTTACCGTTCAGGGTCTGGAAACACCATATATTTT
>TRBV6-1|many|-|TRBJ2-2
CASSELENTGELFF
TGTGCCAGCAGTGAATTGGAGAACACCGGGGAGCTGTTTTTT